These 23 T cell receptor beta chains originate from one sample sequenced in a study of blood T cell repertoires in COVID-19. Here immunoSEQ multiplex PCR was the method, and the copy in TCRdb shows in-frame clones only, minus some. The table lists roughly 290,000 clones, roughly 88% of them singletons. The sequencing sample was made of peripheral blood. All receptors come from a human donor with COVID-19, enrolled during active disease. The donor label of this sample is uncertain.

As DNA, the CDR3 is TGTGCCAGCAGCTCCACTAGCGGATCCTACAATGAGCAGTTCTTC. Protein: CASSSTSGSYNEQFF. This chain joins TRBV9 and TRBJ2-1, with TRBD2 matching over 8 bases. V was pared by 4 bases and J by 1 base, with 4 bases of the junction left unmatched. CDR1 SGDLS and CDR2 YYNGEE come from the germline V gene. This CDR3 contains 15 residues. The whole variable domain, filled in from reference TRBV9 and TRBJ2-1, reads DSGVTQTPKHLITATGQRVTLRCSPRSGDLSVYWYQQSLDQGLQFLIQYYNGEERAKGNILERFSAQQFPDLHSELNLSSLELGDSALYFCASSSTSGSYNEQFFGPGTRLTVL.

The chain carries TRBV29-1 and TRBJ2-3; a weak D match, TRBD2 (5 bases). The CDR3 length is 13 residues. Looked up from germline, CDR1 is SQVTM and CDR2 is ANQGSEA. Trimming removed 6 bases from V and 0 bases from J, with 10 bases in between. The CDR3 loop is CSVAEPSTDTQYF. CDR3 sequence (DNA): TGCAGCGTAGCGGAACCTAGCACAGATACGCAGTATTTT.

This sequence joins TRBV10-3 and TRBJ2-3; TRBD2 matches 12 bases. The CDR3 runs 16 residues. CDR1 is ENHRY and CDR2 is SYGVKD in the germline V gene. With 6 bases clipped from V and 0 bases from J, the junction kept 4 bases outside the gene matches. CDR3 sequence reads: CAISRLAGESTDTQYF. In nucleotides, the CDR3 is TGTGCCATCAGCCGACTAGCGGGAGAGAGCACAGATACGCAGTATTTT.

This clone was counted once. This sequence joins TRBV7-2 and TRBJ1-4, with D maybe TRBD1 (5 bases). Germline CDR1 reads SGHTA; CDR2 reads FQGNSA. V lost 5 bases, J lost 7 bases, and 17 bases lay in between. The CDR3 has 15 residues. CDR3 in amino acids: CASSRDTGGGEKLFF. In nucleotides, the CDR3 is TGTGCCAGCAGCAGAGATACGGGGGGGGGTGAAAAACTGTTTTTT. Looking up the rest from reference TRBV7-2 and TRBJ1-4 gives the full variable domain: GAGVSQSPSNKVTEKGKDVELRCDPISGHTALYWYRQSLGQGLEFLIYFQGNSAPDKSGLPSDRFSAERTGGSVSTLTIQRTQQEDSAVYLCASSRDTGGGEKLFFGSGTQLSVL.

The chain couples TRBV9 to TRBJ1-6; D remains unclear. Per the germline V gene, CDR1 is SGDLS and CDR2 is YYNGEE. This CDR3 spans 15 amino acids. Between the trimmed V and J ends, which lost 0 bases and 8 bases, there was a span of 12 bases. The chain's CDR3 is CASSVGDGRDSPLHF. DNA for the CDR3: TGTGCCAGCAGCGTAGGTGACGGCCGGGATTCACCCCTCCACTTT.

The rearrangement links TRBV29-1 to TRBJ1-2; no definite D call. The CDR3 is made up of 12 amino acids. Between the trimmed V and J ends, which lost 3 bases and 2 bases, there was a span of 7 bases. Germline CDR1 SQVTM, CDR2 ANQGSEA. The CDR3 DNA reads TGCAGCGTTGATCGTGGCAACTATGGCTACACCTTC. Translating gives CSVDRGNYGYTF. Supplemented by reference TRBV29-1 and TRBJ1-2, the full variable domain reads SAVISQKPSRDICQRGTSLTIQCQVDSQVTMMFWYRQQPGQSLTLIATANQGSEATYESGFVIDKFPISRPNLTFSTLTVSNMSPEDSSIYLCSVDRGNYGYTFGSGTRLTVV.

The chain links TRBV28 to TRBJ1-4; D remains unclear. Trimming removed 4 bases at V and 2 bases at J, with 11 bases between. CDR3 length equals 15 residues. Germline CDR1 and CDR2: MDHEN and SYDVKM. In DNA, the CDR3 is TGTGCCAGCAGTTCTTACAGTGCGACTAATGAAAAACTGTTTTTT. Its translation: CASSSYSATNEKLFF.

This clone was observed a few times. The chain recombines TRBV12-3 or TRBV12-4 with TRBJ2-7, with 11 bases aligning to TRBD1. J was trimmed by 7 bases and V by 8 bases; bases with no gene match: 7. The CDR3 loop spans 13 amino acids. For the CDR3, the DNA is TGTGCCAGCGCGGACAGGGGGCGTCAAGAGCAGTACTTC. This sequence encodes CASADRGRQEQYF.

The gene calls are TRBV28 and TRBJ2-5; perhaps TRBD2 as D (6 bases). CDR1 is MDHEN and CDR2 is SYDVKM in the germline V gene. Trimming pared 11 bases from V and 2 bases from J, leaving 27 bases between. This CDR3 has 17 residues. DNA for the CDR3: TGTGCCCGACTCCTAGGACGGGAGCTAAAAATTCAAGAGACCCAGTACTTC. It is translated as CARLLGRELKIQETQYF. Based on the CDR3 plus reference TRBV28 and TRBJ2-5, the full variable domain is DVKVTQSSRYLVKRTGEKVFLECVQDMDHENMFWYRQDPGLGLRLIYFSYDVKMKEKGDIPEGYSVSREKKERFSLILESASTNQTSMYLCARLLGRELKIQETQYFGPGTRLLVL.

The table lists this clone with a few counts. The V and J genes are TRBV20-1 and TRBJ2-5; 14 bases match TRBD2. V trimming: 3 bases; J trimming: 5 bases; junction bases outside the gene matches: 8. The CDR3 contains 16 residues. CDR1 and CDR2 (germline): DFQATT, SNEGSKA (reference sequence). The CDR3 is CSASRLAGGSSETQYF. The CDR3 bases are TGCAGTGCTAGTCGACTAGCGGGAGGGTCGTCGGAGACCCAGTACTTC.

The chain carries TRBV20-1 and TRBJ1-2; D is unclear. There are 11 residues in the CDR3. In germline, CDR1 is DFQATT, CDR2 SNEGSKA (reference sequence). The V end was cut by 3 bases, the J end by 8 bases, with 10 bases between. The CDR3, as DNA: TGCAGTGCTAGTTTCCGGGGAGGCTACACCTTC. Its protein product is CSASFRGGYTF.

The chain couples TRBV24-1 to TRBJ2-2, with D hard to call. This CDR3 has 12 residues. CDR1 is KGHDR and CDR2 is SFDVKD in the germline V gene. Trimming left V 5 bases short and J 7 bases short, with 7 bases between. DNA for the CDR3: TGTGCCACCAGTGCCCGGGTCGGGGAGCTGTTTTTT. It yields the protein CATSARVGELFF.

This chain uses TRBV19 with TRBJ1-1; D call uncertain. Germline V gene data show CDR1 as LNHDA and CDR2 as SQIVND (reference sequence). CDR3 size: 11 residues. Trimming pared 5 bases from V and 7 bases from J, leaving 8 bases between. The CDR3 loop reads CASSARGEAFF. CDR3 DNA sequence: TGTGCCAGTAGTGCTCGCGGTGAAGCTTTCTTT.

This rearrangement joins TRBV20-1 to TRBJ2-7, with 9 bases aligning to TRBD2. The V segment lost 3 bases and the J segment 5 bases; nucleotides outside the gene matches: 8. Per germline, CDR1 DFQATT and CDR2 SNEGSKA (reference sequence). The CDR3 runs 14 residues. The CDR3 sequence is CSASYSGRIHEQYF. The CDR3 DNA reads TGCAGTGCTAGTTACAGCGGGAGGATCCACGAGCAGTACTTC.

The chain is built from TRBV10-2 and TRBJ2-4; TRBD2 aligns across 9 bases. This CDR3 region has 15 residues. With 3 bases clipped from V and 8 bases from J, the junction kept 8 bases outside the gene matches. Germline assignment: CDR1 WSHSY and CDR2 SAAADI. The CDR3 bases are TGCGCCAGCAGTGATCGCGGGAGGGCCTCGGACATTCAGTACTTC. The encoded protein is CASSDRGRASDIQYF.

The chain uses TRBV28 and TRBJ1-6; perhaps TRBD1 as D (6 bases). CDR3 length: 14 amino acids. Germline V gene lookup returns CDR1 MDHEN and CDR2 SYDVKM. V shed 6 bases and J shed 9 bases, with 15 bases lying between them. The CDR3 spells CASRRTGSVSPLHF. CDR3 sequence (DNA): TGTGCCAGCAGACGCACAGGGAGCGTTTCACCCCTCCACTTT. Combining the CDR3 with reference TRBV28 and TRBJ1-6 gives the whole variable domain DVKVTQSSRYLVKRTGEKVFLECVQDMDHENMFWYRQDPGLGLRLIYFSYDVKMKEKGDIPEGYSVSREKKERFSLILESASTNQTSMYLCASRRTGSVSPLHFGNGTRLTVT.

The V gene is TRBV19, the J gene TRBJ2-4; D uncertain. Germline V gene data show CDR1 as LNHDA and CDR2 as SQIVND (reference sequence). The CDR3 consists of 12 residues. V was clipped by 10 bases and J by 9 bases, with 16 bases between them. The CDR3 loop is CATLDRLSIQYF. CDR3 nucleotide sequence: TGTGCCACTCTAGATAGGCTAAGCATTCAGTACTTC.

This chain links TRBV18 with TRBJ2-1; TRBD1 might be the D (6 bases). Germline CDR1 KGHSH, CDR2 LQKENI. V was trimmed by 0 bases and J by 6 bases, leaving 6 bases between them. The CDR3 length is 13 residues. The CDR3 DNA sequence: TGTGCCAGCTCACCACCAGGGGGCAATGAGCAGTTCTTC. Amino acids: CASSPPGGNEQFF.

V is TRBV28 and J is TRBJ1-5; 9 bases agree with TRBD1. This CDR3 region has 16 residues. After removal of 5 bases from V and 4 bases from J, the junction contained 9 bases not matched to a gene. CDR1 is MDHEN and CDR2 is SYDVKM in the germline V gene. Here the CDR3 reads CASSPASGTGNQPQHF. The CDR3 nucleotides are TGTGCCAGCAGTCCAGCTTCGGGGACAGGGAATCAGCCCCAGCATTTT.

This chain links TRBV28 with TRBJ2-5; TRBD2 agrees at 7 bases. The ends lost 2 bases at V and 2 bases at J; junction bases unmatched: 2. The CDR3 spans 14 residues. The germline V gene encodes CDR1 MDHEN and CDR2 SYDVKM. The CDR3 DNA reads as TGTGCCAGCAGTTTAAACGGGAGGCAAGAGACCCAGTACTTC. Translating it yields CASSLNGRQETQYF.

J is TRBJ2-1 and V is TRBV14; 8 nucleotides align to TRBD2. The V gene's germline CDR1 is SGHDN and CDR2 FVKESK. Germline trimming cut 9 bases from V and 6 bases from J; bases unmatched to any gene: 10. The CDR3 is 14 residues long. CDR3 nucleotides: TGTGCCAGTAACCCGTTAGCGGGGATCAATGAGCAGTTCTTC. Translated: CASNPLAGINEQFF.

This chain connects TRBV10-1 to TRBJ2-3; a weak D match, TRBD2 (6 bases). Trimming took 2 bases from V and 4 from J, leaving 31 bases between them. The CDR3 has 21 amino acids. Germline CDR1 reads WNHNN; CDR2 reads SYGVQD (reference sequence). The CDR3 spells CASSEPTPKYGGEAGPDTQYF. The DNA for the CDR3 is TGCGCCAGCAGTGAGCCTACTCCTAAATACGGGGGTGAAGCCGGGCCAGATACGCAGTATTTT.

Here the CDR3 DNA reads TGTGCCAGCAGAGGCCGGGACTTCACAGATACGCAGTATTTT. This sequence encodes CASRGRDFTDTQYF. This chain links TRBV7-9 with TRBJ2-3, with a possible D match to TRBD2 (6 bases). Trimming left V 6 bases short and J 2 bases short, with 12 bases between. CDR1 is SEHNR and CDR2 is FQNEAQ in the germline V gene (reference sequence). This CDR3 has 14 amino acids. The full variable domain, in which reference TRBV7-9 and TRBJ2-3 provide the parts outside the CDR3, is DTGVSQNPRHKITKRGQNVTFRCDPISEHNRLYWYRQTLGQGPEFLTYFQNEAQLEKSRLLSDRFSAERPKGSFSTLEIQRTEQGDSAMYLCASRGRDFTDTQYFGPGTRLTVL.